Following are 19 T cell receptor beta chains from one sample sequenced in a study of blood T cell repertoires in COVID-19. Clones were read by immunoSEQ multiplex PCR, and TCRdb kept only the in-frame ones, dropping some. The table records 150,000 or so clones, more than 75% of them present only once. The sequenced sample was peripheral blood. The receptors were gathered from an elderly man with acute or convalescent COVID-19.

This clone was detected once. The chain employs TRBV11-1 and TRBJ1-5, with D tentatively TRBD1 (5 bases). V lost 4 bases, J lost 2 bases, and 6 bases lay in between. The CDR3 covers 13 residues. From germline, CDR1 is SGHAT and CDR2 FQDESV (reference sequence). The CDR3 loop is CASSSQGNQPQHF. In DNA, the CDR3 is TGTGCCAGCAGCTCACAGGGCAATCAGCCCCAGCATTTT.

The chain combines TRBV5-1 with TRBJ2-2; TRBD2 matches at 7 bases. V lost 0 bases and J lost 6; bases outside the gene matches: 2. This CDR3 is built from 14 residues. CDR1 and CDR2 (germline): SGHRS, YFSETQ. The CDR3 DNA is TGCGCCAGCAGCTTGGATACTAGCGCCGGGGAGCTGTTTTTT. Protein product: CASSLDTSAGELFF.

The J gene is TRBJ1-6, the V gene TRBV6-5; unclear D gene. The V and J ends lost 6 bases and 6 bases respectively, with 9 bases between them. Germline V CDR1 and CDR2: MNHEY, SVGAGI. This CDR3 comprises 13 residues. The DNA for the CDR3 is TGTGCCAGCAGGGGCAGTGCTAATTCACCCCTCCACTTT. Translated, it gives CASRGSANSPLHF.

V gene TRBV2 combines with J gene TRBJ1-4; unclear D gene. This CDR3 has 14 residues. V was clipped by 6 bases and J by 0 bases, with 8 bases between them. From germline, CDR1 is SNHLY and CDR2 FYNNEI. The CDR3: CASRTVATNEKLFF. The CDR3 bases are TGTGCCAGCAGAACGGTAGCAACTAATGAAAAACTGTTTTTT.

The chain employs TRBV9 and TRBJ2-5; 7 bases match TRBD1. CDR1 and CDR2 from the germline V gene are SGDLS and YYNGEE. CDR3 length: 14 amino acids. Trimming at V came to 4 bases and at J to 1 base, leaving 4 bases not matched to a gene. CDR3 bases: TGTGCCAGCAGCACTCGACAGGGCCAAGAGACCCAGTACTTC. This sequence encodes CASSTRQGQETQYF. Full variable domain (missing parts from reference TRBV9 and TRBJ2-5): DSGVTQTPKHLITATGQRVTLRCSPRSGDLSVYWYQQSLDQGLQFLIQYYNGEERAKGNILERFSAQQFPDLHSELNLSSLELGDSALYFCASSTRQGQETQYFGPGTRLLVL.

The chain recombines TRBV11-3 with TRBJ2-5, with D maybe TRBD2 (6 bases). The CDR3 has 15 amino acids. Trimming took 5 bases from V and 1 from J, leaving 14 bases between them. The germline V gene encodes CDR1 SGHNT and CDR2 YENEEA. In DNA, the CDR3 is TGTGCCAGCAGCACATTTAGCGGAACCCAAGAGACCCAGTACTTC. It translates to CASSTFSGTQETQYF.

This clone appeared a few times. This chain connects TRBV5-1 to TRBJ2-3, with TRBD1 matching 8 bases. The length of the CDR3 is 17 residues. The germline gives CDR1 SGHRS, CDR2 YFSETQ. V gave up 4 bases and J gave up 3 bases; unmatched junction bases: 13. This CDR3 is CASSNRGQGAPTDTQYF. For the CDR3, the DNA is TGCGCCAGCAGCAACAGAGGGCAGGGGGCGCCGACAGATACGCAGTATTTT.

The J gene is TRBJ2-1, the V gene TRBV11-2, with TRBD2 matching over 7 bases. The CDR3 length is 12 residues. The V gene's germline CDR1 is SGHAT and CDR2 FQNNGV. V trimming: 5 bases; J trimming: 9 bases; junction bases outside the gene matches: 4. The CDR3 nucleotides read TGTGCCAGCAGCCGGCGCGGGGGTGAGCAGTTCTTC. It specifies CASSRRGGEQFF.

The rearrangement links TRBV5-1 to TRBJ1-1; 8 bases fit TRBD1. Per germline, CDR1 SGHRS and CDR2 YFSETQ. This CDR3 has 14 amino acids. J gave up 3 bases and V 4 bases, and 5 bases lay outside the gene matches. The CDR3 bases are TGCGCCAGCAGCCCAGACAGGGGAGACACTGAAGCTTTCTTT. Translating gives CASSPDRGDTEAFF.

V usage is TRBV27 and J usage is TRBJ1-1; D is undetermined. Trimming removed 5 bases at V and 2 bases at J, with 9 bases between. The CDR3 loop spans 13 amino acids. Germline V gene data show CDR1 as MNHEY and CDR2 as SMNVEV (reference sequence). CDR3 amino acids: CASSIIGNTEAFF. The DNA for the CDR3 is TGTGCCAGCAGTATAATCGGTAACACTGAAGCTTTCTTT.

The V and J genes are TRBV5-1 and TRBJ2-3; the match to TRBD2 covers 9 bases. Germline V gene sequence: CDR1 SGHRS, CDR2 YFSETQ. The CDR3 covers 16 residues. V lost 0 bases and J lost 4; bases outside the gene matches: 6. This chain's CDR3 is CASSLALAGVADTQYF. CDR3 nucleotides: TGCGCCAGCAGCTTGGCTTTAGCGGGAGTTGCAGATACGCAGTATTTT.

The chain recombines TRBV3-1 (or the pseudogene TRBV3-2) with TRBJ2-3, with D possibly matching TRBD2 (6 bases). The CDR3 loop spans 16 amino acids. CDR1 is LGHDT, CDR2 YNNKEL, per germline (reference sequence). V was clipped by 0 bases and J by 5 bases, with 15 bases between them. The CDR3 spells CASSQDGGRGVDTQYF. CDR3 nucleotide sequence: TGTGCCAGCAGCCAAGACGGAGGGAGAGGAGTAGATACGCAGTATTTT.

This clone was seen just once. This chain uses TRBV7-3 with TRBJ2-3; D uncertain. The CDR3 covers 14 residues. Trimming removed 1 base from V and 4 bases from J, with 9 bases in between. Germline CDR1 is SGHTA and CDR2 is FQGTGA. The DNA of the CDR3 is TGTGCCAGCAGCTTAAATGGTAGCCCAGATACGCAGTATTTT. It encodes CASSLNGSPDTQYF.

This clone was seen a handful of times. V gene TRBV5-1 combines with J gene TRBJ2-5; D not certain. V was trimmed by 4 bases and J by 1 base, leaving 11 bases between them. The CDR3 is 14 amino acids. Germline V lookup: CDR1 SGHRS, CDR2 YFSETQ. As DNA, the CDR3 is TGCGCCAGCAGCACCACTAACCTCCAAGAGACCCAGTACTTC. This gives the protein CASSTTNLQETQYF.

This chain connects TRBV18 to TRBJ1-6, with 8 bases identical to TRBD1. Germline loops: CDR1 KGHSH, CDR2 LQKENI. The V segment lost 5 bases and the J segment 9 bases; nucleotides outside the gene matches: 3. The CDR3 is made up of 13 amino acids. The CDR3 here is CASSADRGSPLHF. The CDR3 DNA is TGTGCCAGCTCAGCCGACAGGGGTTCACCCCTCCACTTT.

V gene TRBV24-1 combines with J gene TRBJ2-2, with D hard to call. Germline lookup yields CDR1 KGHDR and CDR2 SFDVKD. This CDR3 is built from 13 residues. Trimming took off 7 bases at V and 5 bases at J, with 10 bases between the two ends. The CDR3, as DNA: TGTGCCACCAGGGCCCAGATAACCGGGGAGCTGTTTTTT. Amino acids: CATRAQITGELFF.

The chain has TRBV5-1 and TRBJ2-1, with 9 bases fitting TRBD2. Trimming at V came to 0 bases and at J to 2 bases, leaving 6 bases not matched to a gene. The CDR3 is made up of 17 amino acids. CDR1 is SGHRS, CDR2 YFSETQ, per germline. The CDR3 here is CASSLGGLASTYNEQFF. The CDR3, as DNA: TGCGCCAGCAGCTTGGGGGGACTAGCTTCTACCTACAATGAGCAGTTCTTC.

The rearrangement joins TRBV27 to TRBJ2-1; perhaps TRBD2 as D (6 bases). CDR1 MNHEY and CDR2 SMNVEV come from the germline V gene (reference sequence). The CDR3 length is 19 residues. V was shortened by 10 bases and J by 7 bases, with 35 bases between the two germline ends. The CDR3 protein is CATTKWSPTTSRGGNEQFF. The CDR3 region has the DNA TGTGCCACCACCAAGTGGTCCCCTACGACTAGTCGAGGAGGAAATGAGCAGTTCTTC.

The rearrangement links TRBV30 to TRBJ2-7, with TRBD1 identical over 7 bases. V trimming: 3 bases; J trimming: 5 bases; junction bases outside the gene matches: 7. In germline, CDR1 is GTSNPN, CDR2 SVGIG (reference sequence). The CDR3 sequence is 13 residues long. CDR3 bases: TGTGCCTGGAGCCACTCAGGGGGTAACGAGCAGTACTTC. It encodes CAWSHSGGNEQYF.